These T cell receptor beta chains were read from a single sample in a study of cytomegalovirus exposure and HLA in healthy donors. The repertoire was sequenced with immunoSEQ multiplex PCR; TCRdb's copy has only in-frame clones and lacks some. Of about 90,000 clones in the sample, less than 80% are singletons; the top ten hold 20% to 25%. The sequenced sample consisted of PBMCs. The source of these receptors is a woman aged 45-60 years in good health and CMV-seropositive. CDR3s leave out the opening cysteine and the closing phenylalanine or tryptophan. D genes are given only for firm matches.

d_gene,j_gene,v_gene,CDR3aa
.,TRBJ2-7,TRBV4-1,ASSRTESSYEQY
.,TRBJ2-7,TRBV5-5,ASSGRGDYEQY
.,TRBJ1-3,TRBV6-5,ASSPGNSGNTIY
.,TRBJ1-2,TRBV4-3,ASSPGGLYGYT
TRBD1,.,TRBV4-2,ASSQDLQGAYYEQY
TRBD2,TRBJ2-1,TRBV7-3,ASSPGSGGAVQQF
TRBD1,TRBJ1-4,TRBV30,AWSVQGAYEKLF
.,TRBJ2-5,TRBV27,ASSPGWLQQETQY
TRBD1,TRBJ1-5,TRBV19,ASSIGTGTFSNQPQH
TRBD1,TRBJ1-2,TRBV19,ASRGDRGFGYT
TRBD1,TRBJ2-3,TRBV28,ASINQGANSVDTQY
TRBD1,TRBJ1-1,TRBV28,ASSRTGTVNTEAF
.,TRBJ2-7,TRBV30,AWREAYEQY
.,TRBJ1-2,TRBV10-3,AISESRGDYGYT
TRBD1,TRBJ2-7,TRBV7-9,ASSSTGAYEQY
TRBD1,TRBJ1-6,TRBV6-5,ASTRTGYNSPLH
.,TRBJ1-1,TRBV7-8,ASSFTDQGTEAF
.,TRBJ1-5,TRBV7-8,ASSSRGGGSNQPQH
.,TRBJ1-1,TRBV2,AAEGNTEAF
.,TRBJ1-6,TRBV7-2,ASSPQVDSPLH
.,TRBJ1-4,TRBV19,ASSILREKLF
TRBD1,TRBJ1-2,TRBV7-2,ASSLARQGARSGYT
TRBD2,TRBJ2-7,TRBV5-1,ASSSLPSGGAPGPREQY
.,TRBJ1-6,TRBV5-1,ASSNPTESFYNSPLH
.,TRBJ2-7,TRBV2,AGRQVVYEQY
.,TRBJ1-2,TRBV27,ASSADSRDYGYT
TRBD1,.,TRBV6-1,ASSEETGERGYTEQY
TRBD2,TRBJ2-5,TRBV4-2,ASSQYSGGSQETQY
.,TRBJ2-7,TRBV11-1,ASSLFLSGQGTGEQY
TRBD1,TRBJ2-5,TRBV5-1,ASSLGGTGEETQY
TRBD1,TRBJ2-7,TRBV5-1,ASSLVTGASYEQY
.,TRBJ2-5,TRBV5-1,ASSTDGGQETQY
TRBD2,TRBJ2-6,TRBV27,ASSFSGATGANVLT
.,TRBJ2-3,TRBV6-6,ASRTGSTDTQY
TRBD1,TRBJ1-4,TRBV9,ASSSGQMNEKLL
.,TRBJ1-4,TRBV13,ASSSRASTNEKLF
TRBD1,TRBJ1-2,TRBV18,ASSPRGQDGYT
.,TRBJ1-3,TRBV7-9,ASSLVAGISGNTIY
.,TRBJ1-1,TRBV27,ASSSNRDVNTEAF
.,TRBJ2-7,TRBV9,ASSAESGEQY
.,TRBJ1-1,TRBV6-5,ASSWGGSSTEAF
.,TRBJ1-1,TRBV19,ASSNQGWSMNTEAF
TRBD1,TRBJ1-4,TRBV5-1,ASSYTGAATNEKLF
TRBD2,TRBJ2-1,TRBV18,ASSPQRGDNEQF
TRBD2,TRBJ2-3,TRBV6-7,ASSYEVAGASSTDTQY
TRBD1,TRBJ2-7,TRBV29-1,SARTGQYEQY
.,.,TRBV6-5,ASTPFQGTYEQY
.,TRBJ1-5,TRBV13,ASSLGLSNQPQH
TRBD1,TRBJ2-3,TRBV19,ASSIWGQVSTDTQY
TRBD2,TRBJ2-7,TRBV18,ASSPPSRGGANEQY
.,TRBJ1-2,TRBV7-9,ASHPQGHGYT